This paragraph covers one T cell receptor (beta chain) sequence. These data are taken from a study of blood T cell repertoires in COVID-19. For the study at large: The origin of the acute and convalescent COVID-19 samples was the United States, Italy and Spain.

Libraries were prepared by immunoSEQ multiplex PCR; TCRdb keeps only in-frame clonotypes and omits some of them. The sample lists about 350,000 clones, roughly 90% occurring once. Participant ages covered about 18 to 90 years across 25 or so US areas. Two negative PCRs, clearance, or symptom resolution were required of recovered Cohort 3 donors. The CDR3 length is 16 residues. Germline values: CDR1 SGHRS, CDR2 YFSETQ. The V gene end was trimmed by 4 bases and the J gene end by 4 bases; junction bases not matched to a gene: 8. The chain carries TRBV5-1 and TRBJ2-3; 11 bases are a match to TRBD1. The receptor was derived from a woman aged 25 to 39 who had recovered from COVID-19. The source material was PBMCs or T cells enriched from blood (not recorded which). The CDR3: CASSERTGGIPDTQYF. The CDR3 DNA reads TGCGCCAGCAGCGAAAGGACAGGGGGCATCCCAGATACGCAGTATTTT.